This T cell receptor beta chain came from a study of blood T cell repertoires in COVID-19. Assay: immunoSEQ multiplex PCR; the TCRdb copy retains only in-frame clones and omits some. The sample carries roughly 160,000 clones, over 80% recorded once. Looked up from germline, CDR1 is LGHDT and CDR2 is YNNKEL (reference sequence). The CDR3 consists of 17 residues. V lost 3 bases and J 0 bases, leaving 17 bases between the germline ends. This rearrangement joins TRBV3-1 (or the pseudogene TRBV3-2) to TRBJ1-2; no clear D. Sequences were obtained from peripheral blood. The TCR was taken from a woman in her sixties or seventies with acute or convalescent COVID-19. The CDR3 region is CASSQAGSEASNYGYTF. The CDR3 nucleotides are TGTGCCAGCAGCCAGGCGGGCAGTGAGGCCTCTAACTATGGCTACACCTTC.